These 29 T cell receptor beta chains originate from one sample sequenced in a study of T cell responses to AZD1222 COVID-19 vaccine. This table comes from immunoSEQ multiplex PCR, and its TCRdb copy is limited to in-frame clones, with some not included. The table lists 200,000 or so clones, 90% to 95% of them singletons, with approximately 1% in the top ten. Sequences were derived from peripheral blood, sampled 28 days after the second AZD1222 dose. The receptors shown here come from an adult who received the AZD1222 COVID-19 vaccine.

The chain is built from TRBV2 and TRBJ1-1; a weak D match, TRBD1 (5 bases). The CDR3 has 13 amino acids. CDR1 SNHLY and CDR2 FYNNEI come from the germline V gene. V was pared by 5 bases and J by 1 base, with 8 bases between. The CDR3 bases are TGTGCCAGCAGTTACGACAGGAACACTGAAGCTTTCTTT. Translation: CASSYDRNTEAFF.

The chain recombines TRBV5-1 with TRBJ1-2; TRBD1 matches 7 bases. Germline CDR1 SGHRS, CDR2 YFSETQ. V shed 0 bases, J shed 7 bases, and the junction held 6 bases outside the gene matches. This CDR3 is 14 amino acids long. The CDR3 sequence: CASSLGQGIRGYTF. In nucleotides, the CDR3 is TGCGCCAGCAGCTTGGGACAGGGCATTCGTGGCTACACCTTC.

V usage is TRBV5-4 and J usage is TRBJ2-3; 10 positions match TRBD1. The CDR3 covers 15 residues. Germline CDR1 reads SGHNT; CDR2 reads YYREEE (reference sequence). Trimming at V came to 0 bases and at J to 6 bases, leaving 4 bases not matched to a gene. The CDR3 is CASSLDGTGVDTQYF. The CDR3 DNA is TGTGCCAGCAGCTTGGATGGGACAGGGGTCGATACGCAGTATTTT. Supplemented by reference TRBV5-4 and TRBJ2-3, the full variable domain reads ETGVTQSPTHLIKTRGQQVTLRCSSQSGHNTVSWYQQALGQGPQFIFQYYREEENGRGNFPPRFSGLQFPNYSSELNVNALELDDSALYLCASSLDGTGVDTQYFGPGTRLTVL.

The J gene is TRBJ1-4, the V gene TRBV7-9; no clear D. V dropped 2 bases and J dropped 8 bases, with 6 bases sitting between them. CDR1 and CDR2 from the germline V gene are SEHNR and FQNEAQ (reference sequence). The CDR3 covers 12 residues. DNA of the CDR3: TGTGCCAGCAGCTTATGGCAGGAAAAACTGTTTTTT. It specifies CASSLWQEKLFF.

This rearrangement joins TRBV9 to TRBJ1-1; D unresolved. V lost 4 bases to trimming and J lost 2 bases, with 12 bases between them. The germline V gene has CDR1 SGDLS and CDR2 YYNGEE. This CDR3 contains 14 residues. CDR3 in DNA: TGTGCCAGCAGCCCCTCAGGCCTAAACACTGAAGCTTTCTTT. Translating it yields CASSPSGLNTEAFF.

V and J are TRBV3-1 (or the pseudogene TRBV3-2) and TRBJ2-1; D ambiguous. This CDR3 has 14 residues. The ends were cut back, 0 bases at V and 10 bases at J, with 13 bases in the middle. CDR1 LGHDT and CDR2 YNNKEL come from the germline V gene (reference sequence). CDR3: CASSQDMLWLEQFF. Written as DNA, the CDR3 is TGTGCCAGCAGCCAAGATATGTTATGGCTGGAGCAGTTCTTC.

The genes are TRBV19 and TRBJ2-5; TRBD1 might be the D (6 bases). This CDR3 is built from 13 residues. V lost 4 bases to trimming and J lost 0 bases, with 6 bases between them. Germline assignment: CDR1 LNHDA and CDR2 SQIVND (reference sequence). The CDR3 DNA is TGTGCCAGTAGTAGGGACAACCAAGAGACCCAGTACTTC. Translating gives CASSRDNQETQYF. Looking up the rest from reference TRBV19 and TRBJ2-5 gives the full variable domain: DGGITQSPKYLFRKEGQNVTLSCEQNLNHDAMYWYRQDPGQGLRLIYYSQIVNDFQKGDIAEGYSVSREKKESFPLTVTSAQKNPTAFYLCASSRDNQETQYFGPGTRLLVL.

The chain links TRBV10-3 to TRBJ1-4, with TRBD1 identical over 10 bases. Germline loops: CDR1 ENHRY, CDR2 SYGVKD. The CDR3 extends over 14 amino acids. V gave up 6 bases and J gave up 7 bases; unmatched junction bases: 5. For the CDR3, the DNA is TGTGCCATCAGCCCGGGACAGGGGAGTGAAAAACTGTTTTTT. Its translation: CAISPGQGSEKLFF.

The chain recombines TRBV23-1 with TRBJ1-2; 7 bases fit TRBD1. TRBV23-1 is annotated as an ORF whose role is uncertain. This CDR3 comprises 16 residues. Trimming removed 1 base from V and 7 bases from J; junction bases left unmatched: 12. In DNA, the CDR3 is TGCGCCAGCAGTCAATTGCCATACAAGGGGGCGTTTGGCTACACCTTC. Translated: CASSQLPYKGAFGYTF.

J is TRBJ2-7 and V is TRBV19; possibly TRBD2 for D (6 bases). The CDR3 length is 12 residues. The V end lost 3 bases, the J end lost 13 bases, and 16 bases lay between the germline ends. Germline V gene data show CDR1 as LNHDA and CDR2 as SQIVND (reference sequence). CDR3 residues: CASSMGPGTFYF. As DNA, the CDR3 is TGTGCCAGTAGTATGGGGCCCGGGACTTTTTACTTC.

The J gene is TRBJ2-1, the V gene TRBV7-6, with no clear D. Trimming stripped 5 bases from V and 8 bases from J, with 10 bases between. Germline assignment: CDR1 SGHVS and CDR2 FNYEAQ. This CDR3 region has 12 residues. The CDR3 sequence: CASSHTWDEQFF. The CDR3 DNA is TGTGCCAGCAGCCACACCTGGGATGAGCAGTTCTTC.

The rearrangement links TRBV4-2 to TRBJ1-4; D perhaps matches TRBD1 (6 bases). The V end lost 3 bases, the J end lost 5 bases, and 13 bases lay between the germline ends. This CDR3 has 15 amino acids. Germline values: CDR1 LGHNA, CDR2 YNFKEQ. CDR3 coding DNA: TGTGCCAGCAGCCATGGGGACACCGAAAATGAAAAACTGTTTTTT. The encoded protein is CASSHGDTENEKLFF.

V gene TRBV7-2 combines with J gene TRBJ2-7; tentative D call: TRBD1 (6 bases). Germline values: CDR1 SGHTA, CDR2 FQGNSA. This CDR3 has 14 amino acids. Trimming cost V 0 bases and J 3 bases, with 9 bases left between them. This chain's CDR3 is CASSLARGGYEQYF. The CDR3 bases are TGTGCCAGCAGCTTAGCCAGGGGTGGCTACGAGCAGTACTTC. The variable domain in full, completed from reference TRBV7-2 and TRBJ2-7, reads GAGVSQSPSNKVTEKGKDVELRCDPISGHTALYWYRQSLGQGLEFLIYFQGNSAPDKSGLPSDRFSAERTGGSVSTLTIQRTQQEDSAVYLCASSLARGGYEQYFGPGTRLTVT.

The rearrangement uses TRBV14 and TRBJ1-2; D is possibly TRBD1 (5 bases). CDR3 length: 14 residues. Deletions cut 1 base from V and 4 bases from J, with 10 bases between. Germline V lookup: CDR1 SGHDN, CDR2 FVKESK. CDR3 DNA: TGTGCCAGCAGCCAAGCGGGGGGATCCTATGGCTACACCTTC. Its protein product is CASSQAGGSYGYTF.

The V gene is TRBV28, the J gene TRBJ2-7; D not resolved. The V end lost 2 bases, the J end lost 7 bases, and 6 bases lay between the germline ends. The germline V gene encodes CDR1 MDHEN and CDR2 SYDVKM. The CDR3 is 11 residues long. DNA for the CDR3: TGTGCCAGCAGTTTAGGGCGGGAGCAGTACTTC. As protein: CASSLGREQYF.

The chain links TRBV29-1 to TRBJ2-1; a weak D match, TRBD1 (5 bases). V lost 3 bases to trimming and J lost 5 bases, with 20 bases between them. Germline V lookup: CDR1 SQVTM, CDR2 ANQGSEA. The CDR3 consists of 16 residues. The CDR3, as DNA: TGCAGCGTTGACCCCGGCCTACAAGGGGCAGACAATGAGCAGTTCTTC. It encodes CSVDPGLQGADNEQFF.

The genes are TRBV27 and TRBJ2-1; D might be TRBD2 (7 bases). CDR1 MNHEY and CDR2 SMNVEV come from the germline V gene (reference sequence). The CDR3 runs to 15 residues. V lost 6 bases and J 4 bases, leaving 16 bases between the germline ends. CDR3 region: CASRRQVRGYNEQFF. The DNA for the CDR3 is TGTGCCAGCAGGCGACAGGTGCGGGGGTACAATGAGCAGTTCTTC.

This clone was detected once. This sequence joins TRBV27 and TRBJ2-7; TRBD1 matches 7 bases. With 4 bases clipped from V and 4 bases from J, the junction kept 10 bases outside the gene matches. The germline V gene has CDR1 MNHEY and CDR2 SMNVEV (reference sequence). The CDR3 covers 15 residues. The CDR3: CASSSRTGEGYEQYF. CDR3 sequence (DNA): TGTGCCAGCAGTTCACGGACAGGAGAAGGGTACGAGCAGTACTTC.

The chain couples TRBV7-2 to TRBJ1-4, with D tentatively TRBD1 (5 bases). CDR3 length: 14 amino acids. Germline V gene data show CDR1 as SGHTA and CDR2 as FQGNSA. Trimming took 5 bases from V and 6 from J, leaving 13 bases between them. CDR3 residues: CASSQSGVHEKLFF. CDR3 in DNA: TGTGCCAGCAGCCAGTCGGGGGTCCATGAAAAACTGTTTTTT.

The V gene is TRBV15, the J gene TRBJ1-5; D is unclear. V was cut by 0 bases and J by 0 bases, with 12 bases left in between. The CDR3 has 17 residues. CDR1 is LNHNV and CDR2 is YYDKDF in the germline V gene (reference sequence). This CDR3 is CATSRDSLPYSNQPQHF. The CDR3 region has the DNA TGTGCCACCAGCAGAGACAGCCTCCCGTATAGCAATCAGCCCCAGCATTTT.

The rearrangement joins TRBV9 to TRBJ2-2; the match to TRBD2 covers 8 bases. Germline CDR1 is SGDLS and CDR2 is YYNGEE. V shed 2 bases and J 1 base; nucleotides not matched to a gene: 4. CDR3 size: 16 residues. CDR3 loop: CASSVSGGVNTGELFF. Written as DNA, the CDR3 is TGTGCCAGCAGCGTGAGCGGGGGTGTGAACACCGGGGAGCTGTTTTTT.

This chain uses TRBV10-2 with TRBJ1-1; TRBD1 aligns across 11 bases. This CDR3 spans 12 amino acids. Per germline, CDR1 WSHSY and CDR2 SAAADI. V gave up 8 bases and J gave up 5 bases; unmatched junction bases: 1. The CDR3 sequence: CASGDRGTEAFF. CDR3 DNA: TGCGCCAGCGGGGACAGGGGGACTGAAGCTTTCTTT.

The J gene is TRBJ1-4, the V gene TRBV3-1 (or the pseudogene TRBV3-2); D uncertain. Germline CDR1 is LGHDT and CDR2 is YNNKEL (reference sequence). This CDR3 spans 16 amino acids. V dropped 4 bases and J dropped 7 bases, with 19 bases sitting between them. CDR3 in DNA: TGTGCCAGCAGCCCTAGGGTTCAAGGCCGTGGTGAAAAACTGTTTTTT. It codes for CASSPRVQGRGEKLFF.

J is TRBJ1-2 and V is TRBV7-2; no clear D. Looked up from germline, CDR1 is SGHTA and CDR2 is FQGNSA. The V end lost 6 bases, the J end lost 0 bases, and 14 bases lay between the germline ends. The CDR3 runs 15 residues. Here the CDR3 DNA reads TGTGCCAGCAGAGAGATGGTGATAGCTAACTATGGCTACACCTTC. It yields the protein CASREMVIANYGYTF.

The chain uses TRBV13 and TRBJ1-1; D remains unclear. CDR3 size: 13 residues. Germline V gene sequence: CDR1 PRHDT, CDR2 FYEKMQ (reference sequence). Trimming cost V 2 bases and J 1 base, with 5 bases left between them. CDR3 protein: CASSLLRNTEAFF. CDR3 bases: TGTGCCAGCAGCTTACTCCGGAACACTGAAGCTTTCTTT.

This clone came up a few times. The gene calls are TRBV30 and TRBJ1-1; D not certain. Germline loops: CDR1 GTSNPN, CDR2 SVGIG (reference sequence). CDR3 size: 13 residues. Trimming removed 3 bases at V and 0 bases at J, with 8 bases between. This chain's CDR3 is CAWRSLLNTEAFF. The CDR3 DNA sequence: TGTGCCTGGAGAAGCCTTTTGAACACTGAAGCTTTCTTT.

The chain links TRBV9 to TRBJ1-4; 10 nucleotides line up with TRBD1. The CDR3 has 16 residues. Germline CDR1 is SGDLS and CDR2 is YYNGEE. Losses at the gene ends were 2 bases for V and 5 bases for J; bases not matched to a gene: 6. The CDR3 loop is CASSVGTGARNEKLFF. DNA for the CDR3: TGTGCCAGCAGCGTTGGGACAGGGGCCCGAAATGAAAAACTGTTTTTT.

Comments on this clone: The sample has other DNA sequences that encode this CDR3 too. The CDR3 DNA reads as TGTGCCAGCAGTGAAGGGCGGATGAACACTGAAGCTTTCTTT. Protein product: CASSEGRMNTEAFF. The gene calls are TRBV6-1 and TRBJ1-1; D ambiguous. The CDR3 extends over 14 amino acids. Germline CDR1 MNHNS, CDR2 SASEGT. V was pared by 1 base and J by 0 bases, with 6 bases between.

V usage is TRBV9 and J usage is TRBJ2-7; 10 bases line up with TRBD2. V was clipped by 4 bases and J by 5 bases; unmatched bases: 9. CDR1 is SGDLS, CDR2 YYNGEE, per germline. The CDR3 extends over 15 amino acids. The CDR3 spells CASSLRAGGPHEQYF. As DNA, the CDR3 is TGTGCCAGCAGCTTAAGAGCGGGGGGGCCCCACGAGCAGTACTTC.